These 16 T cell receptor beta chains were sequenced from one sample in a study of identifying expanded T cells in peripheral blood. Measured with immunoSEQ multiplex PCR; TCRdb has only the in-frame clones, and not every one. There are around 130,000 clones in the sample; 86% occur only once, and roughly 8% lies in the top ten. The sample taken for sequencing was blood. These receptors came from a person aged 18 to 75 in good health.

J is TRBJ2-1 and V is TRBV29-1, with D perhaps TRBD2 (6 bases). The germline gives CDR1 SQVTM, CDR2 ANQGSEA. V was cut by 0 bases and J by 7 bases, with 13 bases left in between. This CDR3 is built from 14 residues. The CDR3 nucleotides read TGCAGCGTTGAAGAAGCCCGGGGGTTAAATGAGCAGTTCTTC. Encoded protein: CSVEEARGLNEQFF.

This chain connects TRBV19 to TRBJ1-1; tentatively, D is TRBD1 (5 bases). CDR3 length: 14 residues. The ends were cut back, 5 bases at V and 0 bases at J, with 10 bases in the middle. Germline values: CDR1 LNHDA, CDR2 SQIVND (reference sequence). The DNA of the CDR3 is TGTGCCAGTAGTGAGGACAATATGAACACTGAAGCTTTCTTT. Translation: CASSEDNMNTEAFF. Supplemented by reference TRBV19 and TRBJ1-1, the full variable domain reads DGGITQSPKYLFRKEGQNVTLSCEQNLNHDAMYWYRQDPGQGLRLIYYSQIVNDFQKGDIAEGYSVSREKKESFPLTVTSAQKNPTAFYLCASSEDNMNTEAFFGQGTRLTVV.

This clone was observed a handful of times. CDR3 region: CASSQGTVNYGYTF. The CDR3, as DNA: TGCGCCAGCAGCCAAGGGACGGTTAACTATGGCTACACCTTC. This chain links TRBV4-3 with TRBJ1-2, with unresolved D. The CDR3 is made up of 14 amino acids. Germline assignment: CDR1 LGHNA and CDR2 YSLEER. Trimming took off 1 base at V and 1 base at J, with 7 bases between the two ends.

This clone was seen a handful of times. V gene TRBV2 combines with J gene TRBJ2-3; 11 nucleotides line up with TRBD2. V lost 6 bases to trimming and J lost 3 bases; unmatched junction nucleotides: 8. The germline CDR1 and CDR2 sequences are SNHLY and FYNNEI. The CDR3 sequence is 16 residues long. CDR3 sequence (DNA): TGTGCCAGCAGATATTTCGGGACTAGCGGAACAGATACGCAGTATTTT. This gives the protein CASRYFGTSGTDTQYF.

This clone was seen a single time. V usage is TRBV6-5 and J usage is TRBJ2-3, with D perhaps being TRBD1 or TRBD2 (5 bases each). The V gene's germline CDR1 is MNHEY and CDR2 SVGAGI. V shed 3 bases and J shed 4 bases, with 14 bases lying between them. The CDR3 contains 15 residues. CDR3 in amino acids: CASSYGGKVADTQYF. The DNA of the CDR3 is TGTGCCAGCAGTTATGGGGGTAAGGTCGCAGATACGCAGTATTTT.

The rearrangement uses TRBV5-1 and TRBJ1-1, with TRBD1 as a possible D gene (5 bases). The CDR3 totals 15 residues. The V and J ends lost 3 bases and 0 bases respectively, with 12 bases between them. Germline V gene sequence: CDR1 SGHRS, CDR2 YFSETQ. This CDR3 reads CASSSGDHMNTEAFF. CDR3 DNA: TGCGCCAGCAGCTCCGGGGACCACATGAACACTGAAGCTTTCTTT.

This clone has only one observation. The chain carries TRBV6-1 and TRBJ2-7; D may be TRBD1 (5 bases). Trimming took off 3 bases at V and 1 base at J, with 13 bases between the two ends. CDR3 size: 15 residues. Germline CDR1 reads MNHNS; CDR2 reads SASEGT. As DNA, the CDR3 is TGTGCCAGCAGTGAGTTGGCAGGGCGATCCTACGAGCAGTACTTC. Its translation is CASSELAGRSYEQYF.

This clone was recorded once. The chain is built from TRBV4-2 and TRBJ2-2; 9 nucleotides match TRBD1. V lost 1 base, J lost 3 bases, and 3 bases stayed unmatched. The CDR3 loop spans 16 amino acids. Germline assignment: CDR1 LGHNA and CDR2 YNFKEQ. The CDR3 sequence: CASSQGTGADTGELFF. The CDR3 DNA sequence: TGTGCCAGCAGCCAAGGGACAGGGGCGGACACCGGGGAGCTGTTTTTT.

This clone was picked up a small number of times. The V and J genes are TRBV7-2 and TRBJ2-3; D remains unclear. The V gene's germline CDR1 is SGHTA and CDR2 FQGNSA. V lost 4 bases, J lost 4 bases, and 12 bases lay in between. This CDR3 is built from 14 residues. The CDR3 spells CASSSATQPDTQYF. CDR3 in DNA: TGTGCCAGCAGCTCGGCGACTCAGCCAGATACGCAGTATTTT. The full variable domain, with the rest looked up from reference TRBV7-2 and TRBJ2-3, is GAGVSQSPSNKVTEKGKDVELRCDPISGHTALYWYRQSLGQGLEFLIYFQGNSAPDKSGLPSDRFSAERTGGSVSTLTIQRTQQEDSAVYLCASSSATQPDTQYFGPGTRLTVL.

The V call is TRBV29-1, the J call TRBJ2-3; 8 nucleotides align to TRBD2. The CDR3 spans 16 residues. V lost 3 bases to trimming and J lost 3 bases; unmatched junction nucleotides: 11. The germline V gene encodes CDR1 SQVTM and CDR2 ANQGSEA. Here the CDR3 DNA reads TGCAGCGTTGATCGGTCGGGGGGGGCGTCTACAGATACGCAGTATTTT. Its translation is CSVDRSGGASTDTQYF.

This clone is labeled medium-sized. V is TRBV14 and J is TRBJ2-7; D possibly corresponds to TRBD2 (7 bases). There are 17 residues in the CDR3. The germline CDR1 and CDR2 sequences are SGHDN and FVKESK. V lost 1 base and J lost 3, with 19 bases in between. CDR3 nucleotide sequence: TGTGCCAGCAGCCAAGCGCGAGGGGGGGTACGATACTACGAGCAGTACTTC. It codes for CASSQARGGVRYYEQYF. The whole variable domain, filled in from reference TRBV14 and TRBJ2-7, reads EAGVTQFPSHSVIEKGQTVTLRCDPISGHDNLYWYRRVMGKEIKFLLHFVKESKQDESGMPNNRFLAERTGGTYSTLKVQPAELEDSGVYFCASSQARGGVRYYEQYFGPGTRLTVT.

The chain's CDR3 is CASTFSGANVLTF. The CDR3 DNA reads as TGTGCCAGCACCTTTTCTGGGGCCAACGTCCTGACTTTC. The J gene is TRBJ2-6, the V gene TRBV5-6; D unresolved. The V end was cut by 6 bases, the J end by 1 base, with 5 bases between. CDR1 SGHDT and CDR2 YYEEEE come from the germline V gene. The CDR3 is 13 residues long.

This clone appeared a single time. The rearrangement links TRBV2 to TRBJ2-5, with D perhaps TRBD1 (6 bases). Trimming shortened V by 6 bases and J by 3 bases, and 14 bases separated the two germline ends. The CDR3 contains 14 residues. CDR1 and CDR2 from the germline V gene are SNHLY and FYNNEI. CDR3: CASRMDRNKETQYF. The CDR3 nucleotides read TGTGCCAGCAGAATGGACAGAAACAAAGAGACCCAGTACTTC.

V usage is TRBV28 and J usage is TRBJ2-3; 8 bases line up with TRBD1. This CDR3 contains 15 residues. The germline gives CDR1 MDHEN, CDR2 SYDVKM. V was pared by 6 bases and J by 11 bases, with 16 bases of the junction left unmatched. The CDR3 region has the DNA TGTGCCAGCAGACAACAGGGGGATTCAGGTACGGGGCAGTATTTT. Protein: CASRQQGDSGTGQYF.

J is TRBJ2-2 and V is TRBV5-1; D not certain. This CDR3 has 16 amino acids. Trimming removed 4 bases from V and 1 base from J, with 14 bases in between. Germline V gene data show CDR1 as SGHRS and CDR2 as YFSETQ. CDR3 region: CASSKALFGNTGELFF. In DNA, the CDR3 is TGCGCCAGCAGCAAAGCCCTCTTCGGGAACACCGGGGAGCTGTTTTTT.

This chain links TRBV19 with TRBJ2-7; D is undetermined. Germline assignment: CDR1 LNHDA and CDR2 SQIVND (reference sequence). This CDR3 spans 14 amino acids. V was cut by 3 bases and J by 2 bases, with 11 bases left in between. CDR3 DNA: TGTGCCAGTAGTATTGACCGCCAGGCCTACGAGCAGTACTTC. Translated, it gives CASSIDRQAYEQYF.